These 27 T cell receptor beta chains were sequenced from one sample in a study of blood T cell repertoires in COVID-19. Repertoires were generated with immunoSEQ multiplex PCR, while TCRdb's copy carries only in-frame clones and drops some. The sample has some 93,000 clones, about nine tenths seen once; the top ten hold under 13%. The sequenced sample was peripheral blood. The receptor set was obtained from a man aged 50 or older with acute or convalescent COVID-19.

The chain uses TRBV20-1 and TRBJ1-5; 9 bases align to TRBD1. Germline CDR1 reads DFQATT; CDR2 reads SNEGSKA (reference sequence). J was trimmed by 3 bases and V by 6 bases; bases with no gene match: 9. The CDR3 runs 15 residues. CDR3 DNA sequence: TGCAGTGCCAGTAAGTGGGACAGGGACAATCAGCCCCAGCATTTT. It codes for CSASKWDRDNQPQHF.

CDR3 bases: TGTGCCAGCAGCCAAGATAATGCGGCCTTCTCCTACAATGAGCAGTTCTTC. It translates to CASSQDNAAFSYNEQFF. The chain carries TRBV3-1 (or the pseudogene TRBV3-2) and TRBJ2-1; D remains ambiguous. The V gene's germline CDR1 is LGHDT and CDR2 YNNKEL (reference sequence). This CDR3 is 17 amino acids long. Trimming stripped 0 bases from V and 0 bases from J, with 12 bases between.

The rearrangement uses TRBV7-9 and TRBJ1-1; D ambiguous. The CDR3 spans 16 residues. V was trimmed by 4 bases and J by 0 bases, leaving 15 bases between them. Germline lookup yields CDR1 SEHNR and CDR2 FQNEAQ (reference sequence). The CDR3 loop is CASSSPLAGLNTEAFF. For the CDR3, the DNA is TGTGCCAGCAGCTCCCCCCTGGCAGGTTTGAACACTGAAGCTTTCTTT. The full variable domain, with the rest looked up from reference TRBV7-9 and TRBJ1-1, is DTGVSQNPRHKITKRGQNVTFRCDPISEHNRLYWYRQTLGQGPEFLTYFQNEAQLEKSRLLSDRFSAERPKGSFSTLEIQRTEQGDSAMYLCASSSPLAGLNTEAFFGQGTRLTVV.

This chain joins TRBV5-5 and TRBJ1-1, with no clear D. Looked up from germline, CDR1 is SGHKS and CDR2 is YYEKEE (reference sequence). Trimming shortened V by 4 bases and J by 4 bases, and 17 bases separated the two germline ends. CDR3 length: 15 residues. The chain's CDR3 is CASSTGGSRSTEAFF. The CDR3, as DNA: TGTGCCAGCAGCACTGGAGGGTCACGGAGCACTGAAGCTTTCTTT.

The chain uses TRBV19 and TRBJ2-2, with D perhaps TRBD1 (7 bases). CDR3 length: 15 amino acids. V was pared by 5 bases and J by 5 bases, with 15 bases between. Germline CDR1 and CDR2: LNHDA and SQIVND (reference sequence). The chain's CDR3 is CASSPSAGGTGELFF. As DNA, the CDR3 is TGTGCCAGTAGTCCCTCGGCAGGGGGGACCGGGGAGCTGTTTTTT. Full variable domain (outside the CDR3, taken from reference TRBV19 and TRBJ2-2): DGGITQSPKYLFRKEGQNVTLSCEQNLNHDAMYWYRQDPGQGLRLIYYSQIVNDFQKGDIAEGYSVSREKKESFPLTVTSAQKNPTAFYLCASSPSAGGTGELFFGEGSRLTVL.

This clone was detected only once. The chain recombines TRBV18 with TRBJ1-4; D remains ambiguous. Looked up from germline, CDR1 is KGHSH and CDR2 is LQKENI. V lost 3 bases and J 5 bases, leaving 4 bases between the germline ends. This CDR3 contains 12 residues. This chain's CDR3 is CASSPPNEKLFF. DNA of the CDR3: TGTGCCAGCTCACCTCCGAATGAAAAACTGTTTTTT.

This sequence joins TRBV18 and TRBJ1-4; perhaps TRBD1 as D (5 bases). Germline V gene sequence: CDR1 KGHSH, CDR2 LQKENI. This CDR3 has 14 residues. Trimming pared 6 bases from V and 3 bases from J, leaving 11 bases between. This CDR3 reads CASSQGAANEKLFF. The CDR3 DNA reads TGTGCCAGCTCCCAGGGCGCGGCTAATGAAAAACTGTTTTTT. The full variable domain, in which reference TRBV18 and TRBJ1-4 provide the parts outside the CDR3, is NAGVMQNPRHLVRRRGQEARLRCSPMKGHSHVYWYRQLPEEGLKFMVYLQKENIIDESGMPKERFSAEFPKEGPSILRIQQVVRGDSAAYFCASSQGAANEKLFFGSGTQLSVL.

In DNA form, the CDR3 reads TGCAGCGTTGTAAAACAGGGCGCTACCATGAAAAACATTCAGTACTTC. Protein product: CSVVKQGATMKNIQYF. The chain is built from TRBV29-1 and TRBJ2-4; D is perhaps TRBD1 (6 bases). V gave up 4 bases and J gave up 4 bases, with 20 bases separating them. The CDR3 sequence is 16 residues long. In germline, CDR1 is SQVTM, CDR2 ANQGSEA.

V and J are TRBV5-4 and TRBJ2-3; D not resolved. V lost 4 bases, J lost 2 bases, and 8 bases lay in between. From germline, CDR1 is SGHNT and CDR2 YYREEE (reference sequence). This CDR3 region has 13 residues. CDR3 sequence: CASSPLFTDTQYF. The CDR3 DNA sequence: TGTGCCAGCAGCCCATTGTTCACAGATACGCAGTATTTT.

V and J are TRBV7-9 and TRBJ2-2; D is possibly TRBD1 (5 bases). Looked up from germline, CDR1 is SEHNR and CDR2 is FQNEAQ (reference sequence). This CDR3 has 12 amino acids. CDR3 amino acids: CGAGSNTGELFF. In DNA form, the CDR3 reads TGTGGGGCAGGGTCGAACACCGGGGAGCTGTTTTTT.

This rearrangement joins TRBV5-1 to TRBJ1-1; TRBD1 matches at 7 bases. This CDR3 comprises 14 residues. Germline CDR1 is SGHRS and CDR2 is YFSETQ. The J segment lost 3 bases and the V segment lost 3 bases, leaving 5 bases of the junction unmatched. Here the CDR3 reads CASSSQGLYTEAFF. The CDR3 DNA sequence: TGCGCCAGCAGCTCACAGGGGCTCTACACTGAAGCTTTCTTT.

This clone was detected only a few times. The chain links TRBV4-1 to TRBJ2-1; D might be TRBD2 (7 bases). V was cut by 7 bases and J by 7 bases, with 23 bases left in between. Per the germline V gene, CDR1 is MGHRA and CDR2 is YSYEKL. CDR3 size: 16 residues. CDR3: CASTANFQGRENEQFF. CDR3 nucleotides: TGCGCCAGCACCGCAAACTTTCAGGGGAGGGAAAATGAGCAGTTCTTC.

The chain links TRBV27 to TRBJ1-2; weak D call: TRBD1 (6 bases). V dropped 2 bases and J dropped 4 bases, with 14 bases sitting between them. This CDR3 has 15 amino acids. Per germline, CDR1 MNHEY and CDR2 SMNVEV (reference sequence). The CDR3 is CASSLTGRGIYGYTF. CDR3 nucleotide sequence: TGTGCCAGCAGTTTAACGGGCAGGGGAATCTATGGCTACACCTTC.

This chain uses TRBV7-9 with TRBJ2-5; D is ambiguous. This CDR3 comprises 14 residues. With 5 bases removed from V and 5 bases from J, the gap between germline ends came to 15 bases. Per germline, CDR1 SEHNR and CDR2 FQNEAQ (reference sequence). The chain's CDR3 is CASSPPGSRETQYF. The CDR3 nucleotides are TGTGCCAGCAGCCCCCCCGGCTCGAGGGAGACCCAGTACTTC.

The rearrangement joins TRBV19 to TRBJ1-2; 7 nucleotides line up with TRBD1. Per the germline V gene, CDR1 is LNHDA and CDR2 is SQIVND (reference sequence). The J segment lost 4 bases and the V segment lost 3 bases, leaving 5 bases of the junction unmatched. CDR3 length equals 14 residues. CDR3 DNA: TGTGCCAGTAGTATCCCCGGGACAGCCTATGGCTACACCTTC. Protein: CASSIPGTAYGYTF.

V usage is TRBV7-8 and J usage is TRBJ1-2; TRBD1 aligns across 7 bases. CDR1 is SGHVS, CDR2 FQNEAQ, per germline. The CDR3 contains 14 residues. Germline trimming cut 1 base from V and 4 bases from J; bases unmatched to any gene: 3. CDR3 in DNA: TGTGCCAGCAGCTTAGGGACAGGAGTCTATGGCTACACCTTC. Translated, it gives CASSLGTGVYGYTF.

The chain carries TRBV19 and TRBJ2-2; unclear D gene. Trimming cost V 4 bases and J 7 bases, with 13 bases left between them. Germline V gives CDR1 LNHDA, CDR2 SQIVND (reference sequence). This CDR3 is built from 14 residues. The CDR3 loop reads CASSSGAGRGELFF. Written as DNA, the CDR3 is TGTGCCAGTAGTAGCGGAGCCGGCCGCGGGGAGCTGTTTTTT.

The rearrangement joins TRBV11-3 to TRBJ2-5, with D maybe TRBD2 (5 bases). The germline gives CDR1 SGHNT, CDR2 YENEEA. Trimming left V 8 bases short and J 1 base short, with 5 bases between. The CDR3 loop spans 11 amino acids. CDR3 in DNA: TGTGCCAGCCGGGGCCAAGAGACCCAGTACTTC. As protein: CASRGQETQYF.

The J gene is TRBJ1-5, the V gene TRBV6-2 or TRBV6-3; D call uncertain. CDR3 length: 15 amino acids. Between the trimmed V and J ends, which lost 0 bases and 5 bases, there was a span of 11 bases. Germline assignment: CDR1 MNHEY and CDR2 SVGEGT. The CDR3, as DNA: TGTGCCAGCAGTTACTCCTCGAACGTAGATCAGCCCCAGCATTTT. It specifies CASSYSSNVDQPQHF.

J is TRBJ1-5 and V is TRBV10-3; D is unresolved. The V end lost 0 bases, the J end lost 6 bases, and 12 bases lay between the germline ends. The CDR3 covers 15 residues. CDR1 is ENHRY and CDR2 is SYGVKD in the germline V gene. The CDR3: CAISESGRVGQPQHF. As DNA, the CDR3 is TGTGCCATCAGTGAGTCGGGGAGGGTTGGTCAGCCCCAGCATTTT.

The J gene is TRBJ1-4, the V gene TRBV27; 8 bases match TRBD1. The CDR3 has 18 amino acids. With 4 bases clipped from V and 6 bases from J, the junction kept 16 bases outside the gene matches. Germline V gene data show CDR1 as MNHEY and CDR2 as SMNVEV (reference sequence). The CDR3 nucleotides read TGTGCCAGCAGTTCGACCTCGGACAGGGTGGTAGGGGATGAAAAACTGTTTTTT. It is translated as CASSSTSDRVVGDEKLFF.

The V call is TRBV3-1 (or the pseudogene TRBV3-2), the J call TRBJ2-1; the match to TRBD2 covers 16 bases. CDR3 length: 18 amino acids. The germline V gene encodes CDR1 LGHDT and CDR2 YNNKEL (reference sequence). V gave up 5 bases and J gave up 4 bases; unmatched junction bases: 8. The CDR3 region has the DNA TGTGCCAGCAGCAAAGGGACTAGCGGGAGGGGGACTTACAATGAGCAGTTCTTC. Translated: CASSKGTSGRGTYNEQFF.

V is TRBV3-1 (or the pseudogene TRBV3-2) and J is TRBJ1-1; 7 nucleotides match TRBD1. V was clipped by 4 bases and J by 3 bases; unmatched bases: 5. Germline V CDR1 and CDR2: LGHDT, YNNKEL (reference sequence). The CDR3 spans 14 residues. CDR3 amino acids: CASSLQGSDTEAFF. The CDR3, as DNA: TGTGCCAGCAGCCTACAGGGGAGCGACACTGAAGCTTTCTTT.

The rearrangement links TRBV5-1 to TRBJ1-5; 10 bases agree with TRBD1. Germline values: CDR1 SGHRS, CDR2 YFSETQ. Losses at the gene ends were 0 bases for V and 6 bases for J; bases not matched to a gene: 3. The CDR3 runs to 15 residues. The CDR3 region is CASSLEGTGVQPQHF. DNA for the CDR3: TGCGCCAGCAGCTTGGAAGGGACAGGGGTTCAGCCCCAGCATTTT.

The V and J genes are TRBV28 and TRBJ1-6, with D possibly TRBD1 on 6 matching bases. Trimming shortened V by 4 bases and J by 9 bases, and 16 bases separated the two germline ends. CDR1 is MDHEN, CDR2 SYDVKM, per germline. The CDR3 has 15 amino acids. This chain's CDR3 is CASSSLGGGSSPLHF. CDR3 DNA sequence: TGTGCCAGCAGTTCCCTAGGGGGGGGGAGTTCACCCCTCCACTTT.

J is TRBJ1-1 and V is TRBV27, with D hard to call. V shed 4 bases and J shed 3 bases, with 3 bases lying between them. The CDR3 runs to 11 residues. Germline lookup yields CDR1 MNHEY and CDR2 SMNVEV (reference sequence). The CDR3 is CASSSYTEAFF. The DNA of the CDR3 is TGTGCCAGCAGTTCTTACACTGAAGCTTTCTTT.

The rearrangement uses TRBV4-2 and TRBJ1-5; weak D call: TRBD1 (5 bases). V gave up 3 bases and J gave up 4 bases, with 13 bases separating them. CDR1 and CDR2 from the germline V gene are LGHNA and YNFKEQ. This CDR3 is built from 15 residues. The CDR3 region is CASSHSTGTNQPQHF. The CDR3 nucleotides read TGTGCCAGCAGCCATTCCACAGGTACTAATCAGCCCCAGCATTTT.